This entry is about one T cell receptor (beta chain). Its antigen is unidentified. The germline V and J ends were trimmed by 2 bases and 2 bases, with 10 bases remaining between them. This CDR3 comprises 14 residues. Germline-derived CDR1 and CDR2 are MNHNS and SASEGT. The data originate from a study of cytomegalovirus exposure and HLA in healthy donors. Study outcomes and limitations: Most sequenced TCRs were rare (though some public TCRs occurred in many donors).

PCR was performed using 60 Vbeta and 13 Jbeta primers. Libraries were prepared by immunoSEQ multiplex PCR; TCRdb keeps only in-frame clonotypes and omits some of them. Here the sample spans roughly 90,000 clones, roughly 84% being singletons. This sequence was found in a man aged 18 to 29 in good health and CMV-seronegative. Sequencing used PBMCs. The V call is TRBV6-1, the J call TRBJ2-7; weak D call: TRBD2 (6 bases). As DNA, the CDR3 is TGTGCCAGCAGTGAAAATGGGAGGACCTACGAGCAGTACTTC. As protein: CASSENGRTYEQYF.